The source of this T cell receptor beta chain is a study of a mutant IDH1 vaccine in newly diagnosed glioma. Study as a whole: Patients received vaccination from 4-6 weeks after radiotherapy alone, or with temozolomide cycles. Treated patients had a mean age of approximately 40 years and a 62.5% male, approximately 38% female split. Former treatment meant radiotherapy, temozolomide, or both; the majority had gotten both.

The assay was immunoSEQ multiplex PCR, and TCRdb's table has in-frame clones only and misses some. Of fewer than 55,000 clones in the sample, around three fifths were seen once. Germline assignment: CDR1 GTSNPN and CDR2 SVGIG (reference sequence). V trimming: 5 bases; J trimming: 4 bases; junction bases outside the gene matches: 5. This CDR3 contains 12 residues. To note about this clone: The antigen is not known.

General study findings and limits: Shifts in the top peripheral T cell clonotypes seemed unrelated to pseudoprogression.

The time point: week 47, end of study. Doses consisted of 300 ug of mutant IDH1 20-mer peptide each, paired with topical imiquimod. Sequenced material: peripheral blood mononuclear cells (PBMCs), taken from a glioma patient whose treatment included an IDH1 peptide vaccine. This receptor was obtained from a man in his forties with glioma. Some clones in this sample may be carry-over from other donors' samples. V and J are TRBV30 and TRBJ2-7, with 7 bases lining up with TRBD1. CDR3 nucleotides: TGTGCCTGGGACAGGGATGGGTACGAGCAGTACTTC. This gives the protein CAWDRDGYEQYF.